The source of this T cell receptor (beta chain) is a study of cytomegalovirus exposure and HLA in healthy donors. Amplification used 60 Vbeta primers and 13 Jbeta primers. Assay used: immunoSEQ multiplex PCR; TCRdb lists only in-frame clones, some missing. The sample has 100,000 to 150,000 clones; about 81% are singletons. The CDR3 runs 16 residues. CDR1 is SEHNR, CDR2 FQNEAQ, per germline (reference sequence). Germline trimming cut 5 bases from V and 0 bases from J; bases unmatched to any gene: 7. The rearrangement links TRBV7-9 to TRBJ2-3; TRBD2 aligns across 8 bases. Sequenced input: PBMCs. The receptor was derived from a woman between 45 and 60 years old in good health and CMV-seropositive. CDR3 nucleotide sequence: TGTGCCAGCAGCCAAGGTGCGGGGGGAAGCACAGATACGCAGTATTTT. It encodes CASSQGAGGSTDTQYF.